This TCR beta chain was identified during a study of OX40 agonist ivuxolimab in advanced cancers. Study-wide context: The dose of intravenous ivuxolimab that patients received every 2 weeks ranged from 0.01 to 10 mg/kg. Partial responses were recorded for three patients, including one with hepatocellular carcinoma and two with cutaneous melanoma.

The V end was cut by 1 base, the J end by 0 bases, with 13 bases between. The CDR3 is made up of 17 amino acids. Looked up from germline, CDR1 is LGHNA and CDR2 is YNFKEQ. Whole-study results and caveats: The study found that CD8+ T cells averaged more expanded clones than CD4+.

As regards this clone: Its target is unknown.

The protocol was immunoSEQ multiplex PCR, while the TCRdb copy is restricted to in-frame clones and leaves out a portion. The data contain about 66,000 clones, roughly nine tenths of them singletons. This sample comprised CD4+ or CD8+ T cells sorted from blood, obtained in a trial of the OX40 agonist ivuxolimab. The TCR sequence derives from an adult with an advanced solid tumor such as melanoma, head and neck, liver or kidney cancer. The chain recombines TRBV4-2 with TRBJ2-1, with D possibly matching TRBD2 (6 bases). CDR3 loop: CASSQGFRESSYNEQFF. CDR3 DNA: TGTGCCAGCAGCCAAGGGTTCCGGGAGAGCTCCTACAATGAGCAGTTCTTC.